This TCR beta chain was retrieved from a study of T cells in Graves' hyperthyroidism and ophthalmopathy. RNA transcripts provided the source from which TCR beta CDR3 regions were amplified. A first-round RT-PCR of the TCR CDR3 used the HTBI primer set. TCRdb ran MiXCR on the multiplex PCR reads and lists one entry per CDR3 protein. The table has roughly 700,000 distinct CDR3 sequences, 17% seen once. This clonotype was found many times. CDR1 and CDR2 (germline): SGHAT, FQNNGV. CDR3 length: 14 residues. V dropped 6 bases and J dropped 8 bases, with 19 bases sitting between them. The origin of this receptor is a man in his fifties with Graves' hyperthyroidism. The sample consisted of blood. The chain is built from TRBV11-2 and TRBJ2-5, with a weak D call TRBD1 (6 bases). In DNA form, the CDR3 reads TGTGCCAGCAGGTCAACCAGGGGCGGGTTAACCCAGTACTTC. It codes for CASRSTRGGLTQYF.